There are a few counts of the clone carrying this TCR beta chain. Its antigen is not identified. The study reverse transcribed the entire isolated RNA, so it sequenced expressed TCRB transcripts. The data were produced by immunoSEQ multiplex PCR, yet TCRdb's version contains in-frame clones alone and is incomplete. The table records 120,000 or so clones, around 15% of them present only once. Germline assignment: CDR1 SQVTM and CDR2 ANQGSEA. V gave up 4 bases and J gave up 2 bases, with 4 bases separating them. This CDR3 contains 11 residues. Sampling consisted of one heparinised blood draw per donor, averaging about 110 mL. Each of the CD4+ naive, central memory, regulatory and stem cell-like memory populations was sorted via CD45RO/CCR7/CD25/CD127/CD95/CD27. This record comes from a study of beta chain features in type 1 diabetes. Notes on the study in general: The study found moderately but significantly shorter TCRB CDR3s in all four CD4+ subsets of Type 1 diabetes patients. Patients' naive, central memory and Treg TCRB repertoires seemed closer to one another than those of healthy donors. PCR might preferentially amplify shorter templates, equally in patients and controls.

Sequenced sample: central memory CD4+ T cells from blood. This TCR derives from a man aged 18 to 30 with type 1 diabetes. This chain connects TRBV29-1 to TRBJ2-3; D is unclear. CDR3 nucleotide sequence: TGCAGCGTTGCAGACACAGATACGCAGTATTTT. Translating it yields CSVADTDTQYF.